The present TCR beta chain was sequenced within a study of T cell responses to AZD1222 COVID-19 vaccine. Pooling was applied to second doses at about 4 or about 12 weeks. This clone was seen only a few times. Sequencing used immunoSEQ multiplex PCR; TCRdb keeps in-frame clones, though not all of them. The profile shows some 140,000 clones, roughly nine tenths of them singletons. This TCR came from an adult who received the AZD1222 COVID-19 vaccine. The sample here was peripheral blood, taken 28 days after the second AZD1222 dose.

The CDR3 spells CASSFFETQYF. CDR3 bases: TGTGCCAGCAGCTTTTTCGAGACCCAGTACTTC. This chain uses TRBV11-2 with TRBJ2-5; D is unresolved. The germline CDR1 and CDR2 sequences are SGHAT and FQNNGV. This CDR3 is built from 11 residues. V lost 3 bases and J lost 5, with 4 bases in between.